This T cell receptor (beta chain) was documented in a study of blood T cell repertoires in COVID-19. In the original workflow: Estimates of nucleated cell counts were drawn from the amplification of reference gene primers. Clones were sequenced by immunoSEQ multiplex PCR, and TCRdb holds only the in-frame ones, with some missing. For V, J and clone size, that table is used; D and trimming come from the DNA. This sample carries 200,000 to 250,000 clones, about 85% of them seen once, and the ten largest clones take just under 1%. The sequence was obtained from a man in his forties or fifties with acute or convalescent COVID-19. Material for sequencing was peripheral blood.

Here the CDR3 reads CAWRVDRENSPLHF. In nucleotides, the CDR3 is TGTGCCTGGAGGGTAGACAGGGAGAATTCACCCCTCCACTTT. The rearrangement links TRBV30 to TRBJ1-6; TRBD1 matches at 7 bases. Germline V gene data show CDR1 as GTSNPN and CDR2 as SVGIG (reference sequence). V lost 3 bases to trimming and J lost 7 bases; unmatched junction nucleotides: 6. The CDR3 sequence is 14 residues long.